This T cell receptor beta chain was captured in a study of post-analysis software for immune sequencing data. Study-level background: Both relapsing-remitting and secondary progressive multiple sclerosis featured among the disease courses, as did progressive-relapsing multiple sclerosis.

Carried by the TCR beta cDNA libraries were unique molecular identifiers. There were 1 to 10 million T cells, and around 500,000 cDNA molecules came from them. MiXCR, applied by TCRdb to the PCR reads, yields one record per CDR3 protein. The data contain about 540,000 distinct CDR3 sequences, approximately 31% of them singletons. A word on this clonotype: The antigen is undetermined.

Whole-study findings and limits: Significantly decreased normalized Chao1 diversity was recorded for multiple sclerosis patients relative to controls. Five or six TRBV segments were significantly more frequent in patients than in controls. TRBV5-6, TRBV5-1 and TRBV20-1 were among these segments. Samples from one preparation batch, clustered by F measure, grouped strongly together.

This CDR3 is 13 amino acids long. CDR1 and CDR2 (germline): MNHEY, SMNVEV (reference sequence). V lost 3 bases to trimming and J lost 2 bases, with 8 bases between them. The sequence derives from a girl aged 2 to 17 with multiple sclerosis. The sequencing input was blood. This chain links TRBV27 with TRBJ2-7; D remains ambiguous. In DNA, the CDR3 is TGTGCCAGCAGTTTTGGAAAGACCTACGAGCAGTACTTC. This codes for CASSFGKTYEQYF.